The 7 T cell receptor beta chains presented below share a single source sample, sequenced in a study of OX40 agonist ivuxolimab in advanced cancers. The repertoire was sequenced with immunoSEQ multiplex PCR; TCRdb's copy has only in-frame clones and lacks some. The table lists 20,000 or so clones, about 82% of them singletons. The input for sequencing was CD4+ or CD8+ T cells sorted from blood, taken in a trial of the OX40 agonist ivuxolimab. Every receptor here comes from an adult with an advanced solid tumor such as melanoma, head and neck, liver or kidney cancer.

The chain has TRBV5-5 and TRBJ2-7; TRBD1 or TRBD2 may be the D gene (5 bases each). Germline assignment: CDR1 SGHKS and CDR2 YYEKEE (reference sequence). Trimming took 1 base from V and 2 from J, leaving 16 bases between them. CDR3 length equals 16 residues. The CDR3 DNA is TGTGCCAGCAGCTTGCTCCCGCCTCAGGGACCCTACGAGCAGTACTTC. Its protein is CASSLLPPQGPYEQYF.

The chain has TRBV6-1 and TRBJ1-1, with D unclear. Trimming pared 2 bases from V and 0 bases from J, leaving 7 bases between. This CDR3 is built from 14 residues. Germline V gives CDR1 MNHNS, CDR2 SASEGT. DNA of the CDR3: TGTGCCAGCAGTGAACCTATAGTGAACACTGAAGCTTTCTTT. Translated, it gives CASSEPIVNTEAFF.

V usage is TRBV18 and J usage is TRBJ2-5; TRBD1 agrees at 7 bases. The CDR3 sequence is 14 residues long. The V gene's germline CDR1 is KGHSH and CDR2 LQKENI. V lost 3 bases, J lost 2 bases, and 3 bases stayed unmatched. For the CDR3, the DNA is TGTGCCAGCTCACCGGTCAGGGGGCAAGAGACCCAGTACTTC. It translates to CASSPVRGQETQYF.

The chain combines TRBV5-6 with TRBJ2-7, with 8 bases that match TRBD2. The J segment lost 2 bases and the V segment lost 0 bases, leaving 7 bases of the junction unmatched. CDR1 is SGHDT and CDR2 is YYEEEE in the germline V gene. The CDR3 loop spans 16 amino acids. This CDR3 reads CASSLAGGATTYEQYF. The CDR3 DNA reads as TGTGCCAGCAGCTTGGCGGGGGGGGCCACGACCTACGAGCAGTACTTC. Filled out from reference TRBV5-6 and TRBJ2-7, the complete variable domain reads DAGVTQSPTHLIKTRGQQVTLRCSPKSGHDTVSWYQQALGQGPQFIFQYYEEEERQRGNFPDRFSGHQFPNYSSELNVNALLLGDSALYLCASSLAGGATTYEQYFGPGTRLTVT.

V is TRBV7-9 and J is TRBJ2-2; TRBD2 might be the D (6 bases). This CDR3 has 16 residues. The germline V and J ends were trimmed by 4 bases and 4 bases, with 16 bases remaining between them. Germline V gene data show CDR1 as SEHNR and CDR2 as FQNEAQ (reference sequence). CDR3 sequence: CASSSTARRGTGELFF. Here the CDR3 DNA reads TGTGCCAGCAGCTCGACCGCTCGGAGGGGCACCGGGGAGCTGTTTTTT.

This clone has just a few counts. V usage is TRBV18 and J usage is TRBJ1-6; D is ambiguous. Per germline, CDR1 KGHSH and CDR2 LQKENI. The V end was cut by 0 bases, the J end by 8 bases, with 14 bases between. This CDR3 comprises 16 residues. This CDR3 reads CASSPPVVSGDSPLHF. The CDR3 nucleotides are TGTGCCAGCTCACCACCCGTAGTCTCCGGGGATTCACCCCTCCACTTT.

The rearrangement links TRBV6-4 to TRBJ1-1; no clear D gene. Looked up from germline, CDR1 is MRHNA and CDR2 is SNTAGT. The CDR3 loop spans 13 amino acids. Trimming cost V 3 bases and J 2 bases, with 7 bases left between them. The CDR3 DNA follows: TGTGCCAGCAGTGAGGCAGAAAACACTGAAGCTTTCTTT. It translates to CASSEAENTEAFF.